One sample yielded the 19 T cell receptor beta chains listed below, sequenced in a study of blood T cells in healthy people across ages. A sample-barcoded 5' primer and a J-beta primer mix were used in a second PCR of about 7 to 12 cycles. TCRdb ran MiXCR on the 5' RACE reads and lists one entry per CDR3 protein. This sample has 650,000 or so distinct CDR3 sequences, with around 50% found just once. Sequencing used blood. All receptors derive from a woman of 80 years or more in good health.

For this clonotype: A read error may explain this, as a much larger clone is one base away. J is TRBJ2-1 and V is TRBV20-1; 7 positions agree with TRBD1. The CDR3 has 14 residues. Looked up from germline, CDR1 is DFQATT and CDR2 is SNEGSKA (reference sequence). V lost 0 bases to trimming and J lost 13 bases; unmatched junction nucleotides: 12. The CDR3 sequence: CSAREGGRMETQFF. For the CDR3, the DNA is TGCAGTGCTAGAGAAGGGGGCAGGATGGAGACCCAGTTCTTC.

Only a few counts were recorded for this clonotype. A much more abundant neighbour one base away suggests this may be a read error. This chain joins TRBV4-1 and TRBJ2-3; 7 bases fit TRBD2. The germline gives CDR1 MGHRA, CDR2 YSYEKL. The CDR3 is 16 amino acids. V gave up 3 bases and J gave up 8 bases; unmatched junction bases: 14. The CDR3 nucleotides read TGCGCCAGCAGCCAGTACGCGGCGGGGGTCCAACCTACGCAGTATTTT. Residues: CASSQYAAGVQPTQYF.

Comments on this clonotype: This sequence may be a read error, since a much larger clone differs from it by one base. The chain recombines TRBV3-1 with TRBJ2-4; maybe TRBD2 (6 bases). The DNA end lines up better with TRBJ2-7; the J call may be wrong. Germline V gene sequence: CDR1 LGHDT, CDR2 YNNKEL (reference sequence). This CDR3 is built from 15 residues. The chain's CDR3 is CASSQGGGCSYEQYF. The CDR3 DNA reads TGTGCCAGCAGCCAAGGAGGAGGGTGTTCCTACGAGCAGTACTTC.

Only a few counts were recorded for this clonotype. The genes are TRBV20-1 and TRBJ2-1; TRBD2 agrees at 8 bases. Germline-derived CDR1 and CDR2 are DFQATT and SNEGSKA (reference sequence). The V and J ends lost 2 bases and 2 bases, in that order; junction bases with no gene match: 2. The CDR3 has 14 residues. CDR3 DNA: TGCAGTGCTAGAACCGGGGGGGCCTACAATGAGCAGTTCTTC. It encodes CSARTGGAYNEQFF.

Points on this clonotype: This could be a read error, since a much larger clone is one nucleotide away. J is TRBJ2-2 and V is TRBV6-5; D gene unclear. The CDR3 covers 15 residues. Germline V gives CDR1 MNHEY, CDR2 SVGAGI. Trimming left V 5 bases short and J 6 bases short, with 16 bases between. CDR3 amino acids: CASSTLTVDAGELFF. DNA of the CDR3: TGTGCCAGCAGTACCCTAACAGTTGACGCCGGGGAGCTGTTTTTT.

This clonotype came up once. The V and J genes are TRBV12-3 or TRBV12-4 and TRBJ1-2, with TRBD1 matching over 9 bases. The CDR3 has 15 amino acids. J was trimmed by 7 bases and V by 3 bases; bases with no gene match: 9. The CDR3 nucleotides are TGTGCCAGCAGTTTGGCGCGGGGACAGGGCACTGGCTACACCTTC. It translates to CASSLARGQGTGYTF.

This clonotype was detected many times. The chain links TRBV12-3 or TRBV12-4 to TRBJ2-6; tentatively, D is TRBD2 (6 bases). The CDR3 runs 19 residues. V shed 5 bases and J shed 1 base, with 21 bases lying between them. This chain's CDR3 is CASSENGGPVGSGANVLTF. CDR3 DNA sequence: TGTGCCAGCAGTGAAAACGGGGGACCCGTGGGTTCTGGGGCCAACGTCCTGACTTTC.

The rearrangement links TRBV12-3 or TRBV12-4 to TRBJ2-7, with TRBD2 as a possible D gene (5 bases). The CDR3 extends over 14 amino acids. V lost 5 bases and J 2 bases, leaving 13 bases between the germline ends. The CDR3 DNA reads as TGTGCCAGCAGTGTCCCAGAGGGTACCTACGAGCAGTACTTC. This translates into CASSVPEGTYEQYF.

This clonotype was counted many times. The V call is TRBV5-1, the J call TRBJ2-3; no firm D call. The V gene's germline CDR1 is SGHRS and CDR2 YFSETQ. The CDR3 has 14 residues. Deletions cut 2 bases from V and 2 bases from J, with 9 bases between. For the CDR3, the DNA is TGCGCCAGCAGCTTCGGGCGCAACACAGATACGCAGTATTTT. It yields the protein CASSFGRNTDTQYF.

V gene TRBV2 combines with J gene TRBJ2-7; no reliable D call. In germline, CDR1 is SNHLY, CDR2 FYNNEI. The CDR3 totals 15 residues. Trimming took off 7 bases at V and 0 bases at J, with 16 bases between the two ends. The CDR3 nucleotides read TGTGCCAGCACTCTGGCCATGCCGAGCTCCTACGAGCAGTACTTC. It specifies CASTLAMPSSYEQYF. The full variable domain, its missing parts supplied by reference TRBV2 and TRBJ2-7, is EPEVTQTPSHQVTQMGQEVILRCVPISNHLYFYWYRQILGQKVEFLVSFYNNEISEKSEIFDDQFSVERPDGSNFTLKIRSTKLEDSAMYFCASTLAMPSSYEQYFGPGTRLTVT.

The J gene is TRBJ1-4, the V gene TRBV12-3 or TRBV12-4; no definite D call. The CDR3 is made up of 13 amino acids. V lost 6 bases and J lost 5, with 10 bases in between. CDR3 loop: CASRSSPNEKLFF. The CDR3 bases are TGTGCCAGCAGGTCCAGTCCGAATGAAAAACTGTTTTTT.

Note on this clonotype: This may arise from a read error, as a much more abundant clone is one base away. This chain uses TRBV24-1 with TRBJ2-1, with D perhaps being TRBD1 or TRBD2 (7 bases each). The germline gives CDR1 KGHDR, CDR2 SFDVKD. V lost 4 bases and J lost 4, with 19 bases in between. This CDR3 comprises 17 residues. As DNA, the CDR3 is TGTGCCACCAGTGACCCCAGGGGGGGCGGAACTTACAATGAGCAGTTCTTC. Its protein product is CATSDPRGGGTYNEQFF.

As concerns this clonotype: A much larger clone differs by one base, so this may be a read error. The chain uses TRBV5-1 and TRBJ2-5; 7 nucleotides align to TRBD2. Germline lookup yields CDR1 SGHRS and CDR2 YFSETQ. The CDR3 covers 15 residues. Trimming took 5 bases from V and 2 from J; bases not matched to a gene: 9. CDR3 loop: CASSFLAEYQETQYF. The CDR3 DNA follows: TGCGCCAGCAGTTTCCTAGCGGAGTATCAAGAGACCCAGTACTTC.

This CDR3 reads CASSLEGGFGNQPQHF. In nucleotides, the CDR3 is TGTGCCAGCAGCCTAGAGGGTGGATTTGGCAATCAGCCCCAGCATTTT. This chain joins TRBV7-9 and TRBJ1-5; D remains ambiguous. The CDR3 is 16 amino acids. The germline gives CDR1 SEHNR, CDR2 FQNEAQ (reference sequence). The V and J ends lost 5 bases and 2 bases respectively, with 16 bases between them. The whole variable domain, remainder taken from reference TRBV7-9 and TRBJ1-5, is DTGVSQNPRHKITKRGQNVTFRCDPISEHNRLYWYRQTLGQGPEFLTYFQNEAQLEKSRLLSDRFSAERPKGSFSTLEIQRTEQGDSAMYLCASSLEGGFGNQPQHFGDGTRLSIL.

A remark on this clonotype: This may come from a read error, since a much larger clone is one base off. The chain employs TRBV20-1 and TRBJ2-5, with D possibly matching TRBD2 (5 bases). The V end was cut by 5 bases, the J end by 11 bases, with 24 bases between. CDR3 length: 14 amino acids. The V gene's germline CDR1 is DFQATT and CDR2 SNEGSKA (reference sequence). This chain's CDR3 is CSAPRGVAGGEQYF. CDR3 nucleotides: TGCAGTGCTCCCCGCGGAGTTGCGGGCGGTGAGCAGTACTTC.

V is TRBV4-1 and J is TRBJ2-5; TRBD2 matches at 9 bases. The CDR3 spans 16 residues. Trimming removed 0 bases from V and 11 bases from J; junction bases left unmatched: 13. Germline lookup yields CDR1 MGHRA and CDR2 YSYEKL. CDR3 nucleotide sequence: TGCGCCAGCAGCCAAGATATAGCGGGGGTCTACAATGAGCAGTACTTC. This sequence encodes CASSQDIAGVYNEQYF.

This clonotype was observed a handful of times. This rearrangement joins TRBV6-2 or TRBV6-3 to TRBJ2-3; 12 bases line up with TRBD2. The germline CDR1 and CDR2 sequences are MNHEY and SVGEGT. J lost 2 bases, V lost 1 base, and 1 base had no gene match. The CDR3 runs 16 residues. The CDR3 spells CASSYWTSGDTDTQYF. CDR3 DNA: TGTGCCAGCAGTTACTGGACTAGCGGGGACACAGATACGCAGTATTTT.

About this clonotype: A much bigger clone sits one base away, suggesting this may be a read error. The chain employs TRBV29-1 and TRBJ2-7, with D possibly being TRBD2 (6 bases). The DNA end favors TRBJ2-5, so the J call may be wrong. This CDR3 has 13 amino acids. Germline V gene sequence: CDR1 SQVTM, CDR2 ANQGSEA. CDR3 sequence: CSVGGSHQGTQYF. The CDR3 DNA is TGCAGCGTGGGGGGTTCCCACCAAGGGACCCAGTACTTC.

This clonotype has a count of ten or more. The chain links TRBV6-5 to TRBJ1-6; no clear D gene. From germline, CDR1 is MNHEY and CDR2 SVGAGI. V lost 4 bases, J lost 2 bases, and 6 bases lay in between. CDR3 length: 14 amino acids. CDR3 coding DNA: TGTGCCAGCAGTTCGGCAACCTATAATTCACCCCTCCACTTT. It codes for CASSSATYNSPLHF.